This is a list of T cell receptor beta chains from one sample in a study of spatial heterogeneity in lung cancer. Using its own MiXCR run on the 5' RACE reads, TCRdb lists one record per CDR3 protein. This table has 40,000 to 45,000 distinct CDR3 sequences, 12% to 15% appearing once. The input for sequencing was PBMCs, taken at surgery. These receptors all stem from a male donor with early-stage non-small cell lung cancer. CDR3s include the opening cysteine and the closing phenylalanine or tryptophan. D genes are given only for firm matches. A clone size is listed for some rows: how often the clone was seen (once, few, many), or a class if it is expanded.

D gene: NA
V gene: TRBV6-5
J gene: TRBJ1-4
clone size: once
CDR3 DNA: TGTGCCAGCAGTTATATGACGGGGAATGAAAAACTGTTTTTT
CDR3 protein: CASSYMTGNEKLFF

D gene: NA
V gene: TRBV2
J gene: TRBJ2-1
clone size: few
CDR3 DNA: TGTGCCAGCAGAGTGACAGGCGGTGAGCAGTTCTTC
CDR3 protein: CASRVTGGEQFF

D gene: NA
V gene: TRBV5-6
J gene: TRBJ2-3
clone size: few
CDR3 DNA: TGTGCCAGCAGCTTAGAGGGACTTGGGGCCACGCAGTATTTT
CDR3 protein: CASSLEGLGATQYF

D gene: TRBD1
V gene: TRBV29-1
J gene: TRBJ2-5
clone size: NA
CDR3 DNA: TGCAGCGGGGGACAGGGAGAAGAGACCCAGTACTTC
CDR3 protein: CSGGQGEETQYF

D gene: TRBD2
V gene: TRBV27
J gene: TRBJ2-7
clone size: NA
CDR3 DNA: TGTGCCAGCAGTACTCCGGGACTAGGCTTCTACGAGCAGTACTTC
CDR3 protein: CASSTPGLGFYEQYF

D gene: NA
V gene: TRBV4-2
J gene: TRBJ2-5
clone size: NA
CDR3 DNA: TGTGCCAGCAGCCAAGATCCCGGGGGGCGAGAGACCCAGTACTTC
CDR3 protein: CASSQDPGGRETQYF

D gene: NA
V gene: TRBV7-6
J gene: TRBJ2-7
clone size: few
CDR3 DNA: TGTGCCAGCAGCTTTTCACTTTCCTCCTACGAGCAGTACTTC
CDR3 protein: CASSFSLSSYEQYF

D gene: TRBD2
V gene: TRBV6-2/TRBV6-3
J gene: TRBJ2-7
clone size: NA
CDR3 DNA: TGTGCCAGCAGTTCTCCTAGCGGGAGAGCCTACGAGCAGTACTTC
CDR3 protein: CASSSPSGRAYEQYF

D gene: NA
V gene: TRBV4-3
J gene: TRBJ1-1
clone size: few
CDR3 DNA: TGCGCCAGCAGCCAAGATGGCAGACAAATGAACACTGAAGCTTTCTTT
CDR3 protein: CASSQDGRQMNTEAFF

D gene: TRBD1
V gene: TRBV19
J gene: TRBJ2-1
clone size: few
CDR3 DNA: TGTGCCAGTAGTCCATGGACAGGTCCCGGGGAGCAGTTCTTC
CDR3 protein: CASSPWTGPGEQFF